The TCR beta chain under discussion was sequenced for a study of T cell responses to AZD1222 COVID-19 vaccine. Sequencing was performed with immunoSEQ multiplex PCR; in TCRdb, only in-frame clones are kept and a portion is missing. The data show 95,000 to 100,000 clones, about 90% seen once. The sequence was collected from an adult who received the AZD1222 COVID-19 vaccine. Sequencing used peripheral blood, obtained 28 days after the second AZD1222 dose.

DNA for the CDR3: TGCGCCAGCAGCCCGCCGGGACAGATCTACGAGCAGTACTTC. As protein: CASSPPGQIYEQYF. J is TRBJ2-7 and V is TRBV5-1; 7 bases line up with TRBD1. The J segment lost 3 bases and the V segment lost 4 bases, leaving 7 bases of the junction unmatched. CDR1 and CDR2 from the germline V gene are SGHRS and YFSETQ. This CDR3 is built from 14 residues. Looking up the rest from reference TRBV5-1 and TRBJ2-7 gives the full variable domain: KAGVTQTPRYLIKTRGQQVTLSCSPISGHRSVSWYQQTPGQGLQFLFEYFSETQRNKGNFPGRFSGRQFSNSRSEMNVSTLELGDSALYLCASSPPGQIYEQYFGPGTRLTVT.